This T cell receptor (beta chain) is drawn from a study of shared clonotypes between healthy human individuals (TCRdb year 2020). Background on the whole study: Three men and two women, aged 18 to 49 years, made up the cohort. Leukapheresis yielded between about 0.85 and 10 billion PBMCs per donor. For each donor, three plates each were used for CD4 naive and CD4 memory, two plates were used for CD8 naive, and one plate was used for CD8 memory. To increase sequencing depth and limit assay-specific biases, different laboratories used diverse techniques to prepare libraries and sequence TCR repertoires. The study deeply sequenced blood TCR repertoires of five healthy adults to estimate repertoire size and the extent of clonotype sharing between individuals.

The full study reports these points: Based on pairwise subsampling, the degree of clonotype sharing among donors was expected to be affected by sequencing depth. Even with the large sequencing depth, rarefaction of the sorted-subset datasets indicated that sequencing was incomplete. Sampling was limited to blood, and TCR repertoires in tissue likely differ from TCR repertoires in blood. Clonotypes shared by all four sorted-subset donors showed higher generation probabilities than non-shared clonotypes. The small number of donors limited the genetic and exposure-history diversity represented. Larger estimated clonotype richness was generally found for naive subsets than for memory subsets. Sharing across several donors was observed for approximately 5% of naive CD4, about 3.2% of naive CD8, over 2% of memory CD4, and over 0.3% of memory CD8 clonotypes.

Using the deep immunoSEQ assay, TCR CDR3 regions were amplified from genomic DNA by multiplex PCR. For each cell subset, the extracted genomic DNA was distributed evenly across all wells of several immunoSEQ 96-well plates, and each plate served as one replicate. For sorted subsets, each replicate PCR was loaded with around 220 ng genomic DNA, equivalent to roughly 30,000 T cell genomes. Purified libraries were quantified with a Qubit 3.0 fluorometer, sized on a Bioanalyzer 2100, and re-quantified with the KAPA Library Quantification kit. Each immunoSEQ 96-well plate was sequenced on its own single-read 150-cycle Illumina NextSeq 550 flow cell. The authors' analysis ran thus. Because only junctional sequences without quality scores were contained in the immunoSEQ output, filtering matching that applied to full-length reads could not be performed. Sequences were annotated with PyIR, a Python wrapper for IgBLAST v1.9, using IMGT germline references to assign V/J genes and CDR3. Reads with weak V/J assignments (E-value above 1e-6), missing CDR3, stop codons, out-of-frame junctions, or ambiguous translated residues were removed. V3J clonotypes were defined by identical inferred V gene, J gene, and CDR3 amino acid sequence. Percentage overlap between repertoires was computed as shared unique clonotypes divided by the size of the smaller repertoire. Three approaches were used to assess repertoire richness: RTK rarefaction, the Chao1 estimator, and Recon v2.1 estimates of unobserved clonotypes. OLGA was used to compute generation probabilities for all TCRbeta clonotypes that the gDNA method yielded from a handful of donors. TCRdb stores this immuneACCESS table with in-frame sequences only. Part of the clones is absent; in the studies checked, under half of the shortfall reflects unresolved V genes, and no reason is known for the rest. V, J and clone size reflect that table, while D and trimming were determined from the DNA. Counted in this sample were about a million clones; 65% to 75% of them appeared once. The top ten hold about 1.5% of the sample.

The CDR3 covers 13 residues, taking in both the cysteine and the phenylalanine. Only CDR3 DNA is held: 39 bases, read in frame from base 1. Via the germline V gene, CDR1 is ENHRY and CDR2 SYGVKD. At the junction V is shortened by 2 bases and J by 2 bases, with 6 bases in between. This clone has a handful of counts. Its antigen is unknown. No qualities accompany the bases; no much larger clone lies one base away. Donors were healthy HIV-negative adults with no recently reported acute infections or vaccinations. Every donor was a Caucasian adult residing in Nashville, Tennessee, USA. CD4+ T cells were enriched by magnetic negative selection; naive cells were then positively selected on CD45RA, and the negative fraction formed the memory subset. After blood collection by leukapheresis, PBMCs were isolated using Ficoll-Histopaque density gradient centrifugation and then cryopreserved in the vapor phase of liquid nitrogen. Analytical flow cytometry was used to check the purity and quantity of every magnetically sorted T cell population. Each sorted fraction had its genomic DNA isolated and then quantified by UV absorbance on a Nanodrop 2000c.

This sequence was found in a man between 18 and 29 years old in good health. The chain couples TRBV10-3 to TRBJ1-2, with no reliable assignment of the D segment. The sample taken for sequencing was memory CD4+ T cells sorted from blood. The cell subset or site label corresponds to: CD45RA-negative fraction. The sequenced DNA is TGTGCCATCAGTGAGGGGCTGAACTATGGCTACACCTTC. It specifies CAISEGLNYGYTF.